This entry lists 23 T cell receptor beta chains sequenced from one sample in a study of cytomegalovirus exposure and HLA in healthy donors. Use of 60 Vbeta and 13 Jbeta primers characterized the PCR. Assay used: immunoSEQ multiplex PCR; TCRdb lists only in-frame clones, some missing. Of tens of thousands of clones listed, 60% to 85% were seen once; the top ten hold around a fifth. Sample: PBMCs. These receptors were obtained from a woman aged 40 to 50 in good health and CMV-seropositive.

The V call is TRBV19, the J call TRBJ1-2; D is possibly TRBD1 (5 bases). CDR1 is LNHDA, CDR2 SQIVND, per germline (reference sequence). This CDR3 is built from 17 residues. V lost 10 bases, J lost 3 bases, and 27 bases lay in between. The CDR3 here is CATSPLAGPGGYYGYTF. CDR3 coding DNA: TGTGCCACCTCCCCTTTGGCAGGCCCCGGGGGGTACTATGGCTACACCTTC.

This clone has just a few counts. The chain uses TRBV25-1 and TRBJ1-3, with D possibly TRBD1 on 6 matching bases. Germline CDR1 MGHDK, CDR2 SYGVNS. The CDR3 is 16 residues long. The V end lost 3 bases, the J end lost 0 bases, and 12 bases lay between the germline ends. The CDR3 here is CASSEARQASGNTIYF. CDR3 sequence (DNA): TGTGCCAGCAGTGAGGCTCGACAGGCCTCTGGAAACACCATATATTTT.

This clone occurred many times. The chain is built from TRBV6-1 and TRBJ1-1, with TRBD1 matching 7 bases. V trimming: 6 bases; J trimming: 11 bases; junction bases outside the gene matches: 6. The CDR3 has 11 amino acids. Germline V gives CDR1 MNHNS, CDR2 SASEGT. The CDR3 DNA reads as TGTGCCAGCAGCACTACAGGGGACGCTTTCTTT. Translation: CASSTTGDAFF.

The V and J genes are TRBV5-1 and TRBJ2-7; TRBD2 agrees at 11 bases. The CDR3 has 15 amino acids. The V segment lost 4 bases and the J segment 6 bases; nucleotides outside the gene matches: 9. Per germline, CDR1 SGHRS and CDR2 YFSETQ. The CDR3: CASSPIAGGPSEQYF. The CDR3 DNA is TGCGCCAGCAGCCCAATAGCGGGAGGGCCCTCCGAGCAGTACTTC.

V gene TRBV29-1 combines with J gene TRBJ2-1; TRBD2 is a possible D gene (5 bases). Trimming stripped 3 bases from V and 0 bases from J, with 15 bases between. CDR3 length equals 16 residues. Germline CDR1 and CDR2: SQVTM and ANQGSEA. CDR3 residues: CSVDTPEAVSYNEQFF. CDR3 DNA sequence: TGCAGCGTTGATACCCCGGAGGCAGTCTCCTACAATGAGCAGTTCTTC.

This chain uses TRBV28 with TRBJ2-7, with D tentatively TRBD1 (6 bases). The CDR3 spans 13 residues. The V and J ends lost 3 bases and 6 bases respectively, with 12 bases between them. Germline CDR1 reads MDHEN; CDR2 reads SYDVKM. The CDR3, as DNA: TGTGCCAGCAGTTTGTCTAGCAGGGGCGAGCAGTACTTC. Translation gives CASSLSSRGEQYF.

This rearrangement joins TRBV5-6 to TRBJ1-3, with D unclear. The CDR3 spans 15 residues. V was shortened by 1 base and J by 2 bases, with 10 bases between the two germline ends. Germline loops: CDR1 SGHDT, CDR2 YYEEEE. The CDR3 sequence: CASSLIFGAGNTIYF. CDR3 nucleotide sequence: TGTGCCAGCAGCTTGATTTTCGGGGCTGGAAACACCATATATTTT. The entire variable domain, with the rest obtained from reference TRBV5-6 and TRBJ1-3, is as follows: DAGVTQSPTHLIKTRGQQVTLRCSPKSGHDTVSWYQQALGQGPQFIFQYYEEEERQRGNFPDRFSGHQFPNYSSELNVNALLLGDSALYLCASSLIFGAGNTIYFGEGSWLTVV.

CDR3 DNA sequence: TGTGCCAGCAGTTCCCGGACAGGCAACTATGGCTACACCTTC. Encoded protein: CASSSRTGNYGYTF. The rearrangement uses TRBV27 and TRBJ1-2; 7 bases are a match to TRBD1. This CDR3 comprises 14 residues. J was trimmed by 2 bases and V by 4 bases; bases with no gene match: 4. Per germline, CDR1 MNHEY and CDR2 SMNVEV (reference sequence).

The rearrangement uses TRBV5-5 and TRBJ1-5; tentatively, D is TRBD1 (5 bases). Trimming took 1 base from V and 3 from J, leaving 14 bases between them. This CDR3 region has 16 residues. Germline assignment: CDR1 SGHKS and CDR2 YYEKEE (reference sequence). CDR3 bases: TGTGCCAGCAGCTTGATGGGGGGGGTCCCCAATCAGCCCCAGCATTTT. Encoded protein: CASSLMGGVPNQPQHF.

V is TRBV5-4 and J is TRBJ1-2; possibly TRBD1 for D (6 bases). This CDR3 comprises 12 residues. The germline V and J ends were trimmed by 3 bases and 4 bases, with 7 bases remaining between them. Germline CDR1 and CDR2: SGHNT and YYREEE (reference sequence). CDR3 in DNA: TGTGCCAGCAGCTCGGACAGCTATGGCTACACCTTC. Encoded protein: CASSSDSYGYTF.

The gene calls are TRBV29-1 and TRBJ2-1; D gene uncertain. Between the trimmed V and J ends, which lost 0 bases and 2 bases, there was a span of 11 bases. The CDR3 has 15 amino acids. Looked up from germline, CDR1 is SQVTM and CDR2 is ANQGSEA. CDR3 sequence: CSVEEAASAYNEQFF. CDR3 sequence (DNA): TGCAGCGTTGAAGAGGCCGCATCTGCCTACAATGAGCAGTTCTTC.

The chain links TRBV20-1 to TRBJ1-1; 7 bases are shared with TRBD1. Germline V CDR1 and CDR2: DFQATT, SNEGSKA (reference sequence). The V segment lost 6 bases and the J segment 5 bases; nucleotides outside the gene matches: 3. The CDR3 sequence is 11 residues long. The CDR3 DNA follows: TGCAGTGCCCACAGGGGTACTGAAGCTTTCTTT. Translated: CSAHRGTEAFF.

The chain recombines TRBV2 with TRBJ2-3; the D is unclear. V was cut by 4 bases and J by 4 bases, with 15 bases left in between. From germline, CDR1 is SNHLY and CDR2 FYNNEI. The CDR3 has 15 amino acids. As DNA, the CDR3 is TGTGCCAGCAGTGTAGGTGGTGCAGGCCCAGATACGCAGTATTTT. The encoded protein is CASSVGGAGPDTQYF.

The rearrangement joins TRBV14 to TRBJ2-6; maybe TRBD2 (5 bases). The CDR3 length is 18 residues. Germline V CDR1 and CDR2: SGHDN, FVKESK. The V end lost 0 bases, the J end lost 0 bases, and 12 bases lay between the germline ends. CDR3 sequence (DNA): TGTGCCAGCAGCCAAGATAACGCGGGCTTCTCTGGGGCCAACGTCCTGACTTTC. Translated, it gives CASSQDNAGFSGANVLTF.

V and J are TRBV7-2 and TRBJ2-1; TRBD1 is a possible D gene (6 bases). The germline CDR1 and CDR2 sequences are SGHTA and FQGNSA. V gave up 2 bases and J gave up 0 bases, with 11 bases separating them. The CDR3 totals 16 residues. The CDR3 DNA follows: TGTGCCAGCAGCTTATATACAGGGAGCTCCTACAATGAGCAGTTCTTC. It codes for CASSLYTGSSYNEQFF.

This clone was seen only once. The CDR3 here is CASSPNRESYGYTF. The CDR3 region has the DNA TGTGCCAGCAGTCCGAACAGGGAGTCCTATGGCTACACCTTC. This chain uses TRBV2 with TRBJ1-2; tentatively, D is TRBD1 (6 bases). Deletions cut 5 bases from V and 4 bases from J, with 14 bases between. The CDR3 spans 14 residues. Germline loops: CDR1 SNHLY, CDR2 FYNNEI.

This sequence joins TRBV5-1 and TRBJ1-1, with 10 positions matching TRBD1. CDR3 length equals 18 residues. V lost 2 bases, J lost 1 base, and 11 bases stayed unmatched. CDR1 and CDR2 from the germline V gene are SGHRS and YFSETQ. CDR3 DNA sequence: TGCGCCAGCAGCTTATTCCGGGACAGGGGCCAAGGGAACACTGAAGCTTTCTTT. Encoded protein: CASSLFRDRGQGNTEAFF.

The CDR3 here is CASSQASNGETQYF. As DNA, the CDR3 is TGTGCCAGCAGCCAAGCTAGCAATGGAGAGACCCAGTACTTC. V and J are TRBV4-2 and TRBJ2-5; D possibly corresponds to TRBD2 (5 bases). The V and J ends lost 1 base and 4 bases respectively, with 10 bases between them. This CDR3 spans 14 amino acids. In germline, CDR1 is LGHNA, CDR2 YNFKEQ.

The V and J genes are TRBV27 and TRBJ1-6; no firm D call. Looked up from germline, CDR1 is MNHEY and CDR2 is SMNVEV (reference sequence). Trimming left V 7 bases short and J 4 bases short, with 14 bases between. This CDR3 region has 15 residues. CDR3 DNA: TGTGCCAGCAACAGTCCGCTCCTTTATAATTCACCCCTCCACTTT. The encoded protein is CASNSPLLYNSPLHF.

The chain combines TRBV21-1 with TRBJ1-4. TRBV21-1 has pseudogene status. The CDR3 totals 20 residues. The CDR3, as DNA: TGTGCCAGCAGCACTAGTGACAACCGGGACTGTGGCGGGAATAATGAAAAACTGTTTTTT. Protein sequence: CASSTSDNRDCGGNNEKLFF.

This chain uses TRBV30 with TRBJ1-1; tentative D call: TRBD1 (5 bases). Germline CDR1 GTSNPN, CDR2 SVGIG (reference sequence). The ends were cut back, 4 bases at V and 10 bases at J, with 22 bases in the middle. CDR3 length: 14 amino acids. The CDR3 nucleotides are TGTGCCTGGATCCCGGGAGCAGGGCTCCCCGGAGCTTTCTTT. Translated: CAWIPGAGLPGAFF. Together with reference TRBV30 and TRBJ1-1, the CDR3 gives the full variable domain: SQTIHQWPATLVQPVGSPLSLECTVEGTSNPNLYWYRQAAGRGLQLLFYSVGIGQISSEVPQNLSASRPQDRQFILSSKKLLLSDSGFYLCAWIPGAGLPGAFFGQGTRLTVV.

This CDR3 is CASSQEATRVGGEQYF. The CDR3 bases are TGTGCCAGCAGCCAAGAAGCTACCAGGGTGGGAGGCGAGCAGTACTTC. The chain is built from TRBV4-2 and TRBJ2-7; tentative D call: TRBD2 (6 bases). The V end was cut by 0 bases, the J end by 6 bases, with 18 bases between. Germline lookup yields CDR1 LGHNA and CDR2 YNFKEQ. The CDR3 has 16 residues.

The chain links TRBV6-6 to TRBJ1-2, with D maybe TRBD1 (5 bases). Trimming took off 7 bases at V and 4 bases at J, with 13 bases between the two ends. Germline-derived CDR1 and CDR2 are MNHNY and SVGAGI (reference sequence). The CDR3 loop spans 13 amino acids. CDR3: CASTRGHVYGYTF. The CDR3 nucleotides read TGTGCCAGCACCCGCGGACACGTCTATGGCTACACCTTC.